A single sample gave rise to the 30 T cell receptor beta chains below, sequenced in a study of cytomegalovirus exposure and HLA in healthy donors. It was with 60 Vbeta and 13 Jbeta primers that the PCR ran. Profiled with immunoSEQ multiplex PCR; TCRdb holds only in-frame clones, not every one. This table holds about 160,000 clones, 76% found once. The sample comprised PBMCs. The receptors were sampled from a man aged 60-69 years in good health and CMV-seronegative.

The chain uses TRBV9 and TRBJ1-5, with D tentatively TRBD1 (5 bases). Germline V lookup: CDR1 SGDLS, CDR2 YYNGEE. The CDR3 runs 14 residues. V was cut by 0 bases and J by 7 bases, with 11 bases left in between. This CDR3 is CASSVAGGGQPQHF. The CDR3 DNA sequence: TGTGCCAGCAGCGTAGCTGGGGGAGGACAGCCCCAGCATTTT. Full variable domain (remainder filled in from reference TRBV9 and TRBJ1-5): DSGVTQTPKHLITATGQRVTLRCSPRSGDLSVYWYQQSLDQGLQFLIQYYNGEERAKGNILERFSAQQFPDLHSELNLSSLELGDSALYFCASSVAGGGQPQHFGDGTRLSIL.

This chain's CDR3 is CASSLIRLASEQFF. The CDR3, as DNA: TGTGCCAGCAGCTTAATACGTCTAGCGAGTGAGCAGTTCTTC. The rearrangement uses TRBV7-2 and TRBJ2-1; D is perhaps TRBD2 (6 bases). The CDR3 has 14 amino acids. Trimming took off 2 bases at V and 9 bases at J, with 14 bases between the two ends. Germline V lookup: CDR1 SGHTA, CDR2 FQGNSA.

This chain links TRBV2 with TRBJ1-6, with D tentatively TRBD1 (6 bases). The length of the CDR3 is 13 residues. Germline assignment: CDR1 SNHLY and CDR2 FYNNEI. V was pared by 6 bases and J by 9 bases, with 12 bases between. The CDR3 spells CASRDSHSSPLHF. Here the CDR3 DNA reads TGTGCCAGCAGGGACAGCCACAGTTCACCCCTCCACTTT. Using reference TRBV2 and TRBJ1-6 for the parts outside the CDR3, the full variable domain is EPEVTQTPSHQVTQMGQEVILRCVPISNHLYFYWYRQILGQKVEFLVSFYNNEISEKSEIFDDQFSVERPDGSNFTLKIRSTKLEDSAMYFCASRDSHSSPLHFGNGTRLTVT.

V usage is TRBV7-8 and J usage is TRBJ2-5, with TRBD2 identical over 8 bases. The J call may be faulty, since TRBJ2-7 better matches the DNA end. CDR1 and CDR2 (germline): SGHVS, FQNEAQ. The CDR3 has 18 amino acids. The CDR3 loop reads CASSIGVAGPLGAYEQYF. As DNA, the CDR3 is TGTGCCAGCAGCATCGGGGTAGCGGGACCGCTCGGGGCCTACGAGCAGTACTTC.

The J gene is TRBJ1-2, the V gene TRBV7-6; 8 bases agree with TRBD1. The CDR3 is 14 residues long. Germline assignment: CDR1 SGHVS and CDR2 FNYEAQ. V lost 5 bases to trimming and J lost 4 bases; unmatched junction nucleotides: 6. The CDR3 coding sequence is TGTGCCAGCAGCCCACAGGGGGGGACCTATGGCTACACCTTC. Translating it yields CASSPQGGTYGYTF.

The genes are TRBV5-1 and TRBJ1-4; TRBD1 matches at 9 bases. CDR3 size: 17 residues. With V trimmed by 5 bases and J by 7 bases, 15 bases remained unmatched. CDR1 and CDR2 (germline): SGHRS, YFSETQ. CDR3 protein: CASRPGTGIVESEKLFF. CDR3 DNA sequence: TGCGCCAGCAGACCCGGGACAGGGATAGTAGAAAGTGAAAAACTGTTTTTT.

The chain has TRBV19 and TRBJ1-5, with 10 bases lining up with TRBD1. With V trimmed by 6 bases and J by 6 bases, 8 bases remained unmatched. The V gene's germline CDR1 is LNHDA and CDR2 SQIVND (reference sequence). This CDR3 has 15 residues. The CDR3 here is CASSPTGGAGQPQHF. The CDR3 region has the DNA TGTGCCAGTAGCCCGACAGGGGGCGCCGGTCAGCCCCAGCATTTT.

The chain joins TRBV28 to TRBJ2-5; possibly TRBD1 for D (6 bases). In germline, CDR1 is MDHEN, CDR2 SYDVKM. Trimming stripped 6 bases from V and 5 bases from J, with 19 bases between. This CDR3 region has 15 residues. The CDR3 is CASRRRQVLGETQYF. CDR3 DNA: TGTGCCAGCAGAAGAAGACAGGTTCTTGGGGAGACCCAGTACTTC.

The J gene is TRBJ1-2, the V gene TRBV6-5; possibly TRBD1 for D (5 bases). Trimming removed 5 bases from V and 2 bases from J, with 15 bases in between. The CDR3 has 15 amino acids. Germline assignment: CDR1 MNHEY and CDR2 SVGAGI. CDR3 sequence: CASSPSWGRNYGYTF. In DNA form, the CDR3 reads TGTGCCAGCAGTCCCAGTTGGGGCCGGAACTATGGCTACACCTTC.

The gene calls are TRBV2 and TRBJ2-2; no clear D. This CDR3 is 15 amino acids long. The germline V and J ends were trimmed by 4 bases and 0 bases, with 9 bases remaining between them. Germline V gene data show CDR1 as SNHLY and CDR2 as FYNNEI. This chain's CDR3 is CASSVGRANTGELFF. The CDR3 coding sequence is TGTGCCAGCAGTGTGGGCAGAGCGAACACCGGGGAGCTGTTTTTT.

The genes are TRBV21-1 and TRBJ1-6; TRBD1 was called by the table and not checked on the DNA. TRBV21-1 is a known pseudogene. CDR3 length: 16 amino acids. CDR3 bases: TGTGCCAGCAGCAAAGTAACAATAGGGGCTCAGTCACCCCTCCACTTT. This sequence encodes CASSKVTIGAQSPLHF.

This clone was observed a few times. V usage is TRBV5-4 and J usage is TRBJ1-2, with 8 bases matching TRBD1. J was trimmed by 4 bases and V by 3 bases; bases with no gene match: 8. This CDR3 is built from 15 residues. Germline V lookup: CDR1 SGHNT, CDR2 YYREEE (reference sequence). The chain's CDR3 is CASSSPGQAIYGYTF. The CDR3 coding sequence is TGTGCCAGCAGCTCGCCGGGACAGGCGATCTATGGCTACACCTTC.

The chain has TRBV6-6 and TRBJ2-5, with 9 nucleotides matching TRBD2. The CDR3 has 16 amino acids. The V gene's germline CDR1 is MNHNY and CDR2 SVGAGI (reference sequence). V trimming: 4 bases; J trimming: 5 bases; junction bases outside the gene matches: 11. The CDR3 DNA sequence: TGTGCCAGCAGTTTATATAGCGGGAGTATCGGGGAGACCCAGTACTTC. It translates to CASSLYSGSIGETQYF.

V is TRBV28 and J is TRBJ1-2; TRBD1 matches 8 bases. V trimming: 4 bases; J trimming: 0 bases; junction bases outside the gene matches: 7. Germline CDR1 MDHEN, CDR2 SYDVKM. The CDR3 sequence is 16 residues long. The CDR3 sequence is CASSWGQDLPNYGYTF. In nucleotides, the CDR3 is TGTGCCAGCAGTTGGGGACAGGACTTGCCTAACTATGGCTACACCTTC.

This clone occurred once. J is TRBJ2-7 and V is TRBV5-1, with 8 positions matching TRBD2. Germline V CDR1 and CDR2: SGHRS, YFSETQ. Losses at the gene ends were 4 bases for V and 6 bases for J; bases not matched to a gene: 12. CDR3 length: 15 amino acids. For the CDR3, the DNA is TGCGCCAGCAGCCCGCGTCCGGGAGGGGCTCTCGAGCAGTACTTC. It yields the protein CASSPRPGGALEQYF.

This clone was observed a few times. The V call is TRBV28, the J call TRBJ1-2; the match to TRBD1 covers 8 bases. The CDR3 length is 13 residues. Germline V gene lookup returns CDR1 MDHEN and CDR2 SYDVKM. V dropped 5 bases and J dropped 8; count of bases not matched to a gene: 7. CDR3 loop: CASSLQGARGYTF. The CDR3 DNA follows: TGTGCCAGCAGTCTCCAGGGGGCGCGAGGCTACACCTTC.

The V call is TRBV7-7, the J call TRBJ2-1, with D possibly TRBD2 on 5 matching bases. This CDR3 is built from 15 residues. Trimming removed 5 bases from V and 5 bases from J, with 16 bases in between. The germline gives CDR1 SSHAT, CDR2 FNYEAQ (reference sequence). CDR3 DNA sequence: TGTGCCAGCAGCCTCGGAGTAGCGATCCACAATGAGCAGTTCTTC. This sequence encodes CASSLGVAIHNEQFF. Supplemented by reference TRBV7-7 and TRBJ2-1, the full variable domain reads GAGVSQSPRYKVTKRGQDVTLRCDPISSHATLYWYQQALGQGPEFLTYFNYEAQPDKSGLPSDRFSAERPEGSISTLTIQRTEQRDSAMYRCASSLGVAIHNEQFFGPGTRLTVL.

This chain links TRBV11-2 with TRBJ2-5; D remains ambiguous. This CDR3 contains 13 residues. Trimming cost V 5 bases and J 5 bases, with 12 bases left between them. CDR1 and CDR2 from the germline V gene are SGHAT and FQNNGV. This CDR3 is CASSPNNGETQYF. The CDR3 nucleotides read TGTGCCAGCAGCCCCAACAACGGGGAGACCCAGTACTTC.

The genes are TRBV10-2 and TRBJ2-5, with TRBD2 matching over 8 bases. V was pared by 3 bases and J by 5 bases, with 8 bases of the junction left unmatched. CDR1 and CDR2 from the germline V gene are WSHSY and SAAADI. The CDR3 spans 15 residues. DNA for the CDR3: TGCGCCAGCAGTGATGTCGGGAGGGCCCCTGAGACCCAGTACTTC. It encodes CASSDVGRAPETQYF.

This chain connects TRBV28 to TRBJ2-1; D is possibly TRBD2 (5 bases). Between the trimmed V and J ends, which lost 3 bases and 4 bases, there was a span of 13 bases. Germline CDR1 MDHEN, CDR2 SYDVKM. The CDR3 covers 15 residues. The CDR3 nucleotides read TGTGCCAGCAGTTTCCCCGAAGCGGTATACAATGAGCAGTTCTTC. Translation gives CASSFPEAVYNEQFF. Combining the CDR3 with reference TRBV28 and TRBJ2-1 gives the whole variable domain DVKVTQSSRYLVKRTGEKVFLECVQDMDHENMFWYRQDPGLGLRLIYFSYDVKMKEKGDIPEGYSVSREKKERFSLILESASTNQTSMYLCASSFPEAVYNEQFFGPGTRLTVL.

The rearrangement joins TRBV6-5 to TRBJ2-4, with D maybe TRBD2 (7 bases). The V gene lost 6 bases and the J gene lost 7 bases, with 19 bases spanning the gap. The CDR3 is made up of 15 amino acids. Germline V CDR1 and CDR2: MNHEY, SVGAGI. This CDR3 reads CASSRGGGGRNIQYF. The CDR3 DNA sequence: TGTGCCAGCAGCCGGGGAGGGGGTGGGAGGAACATTCAGTACTTC.

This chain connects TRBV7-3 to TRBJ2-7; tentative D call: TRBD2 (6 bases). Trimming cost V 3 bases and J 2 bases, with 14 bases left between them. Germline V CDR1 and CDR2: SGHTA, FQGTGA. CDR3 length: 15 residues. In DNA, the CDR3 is TGTGCCAGCAGCTTGGCCGGGGGAAGGACCTACGAGCAGTACTTC. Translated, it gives CASSLAGGRTYEQYF.

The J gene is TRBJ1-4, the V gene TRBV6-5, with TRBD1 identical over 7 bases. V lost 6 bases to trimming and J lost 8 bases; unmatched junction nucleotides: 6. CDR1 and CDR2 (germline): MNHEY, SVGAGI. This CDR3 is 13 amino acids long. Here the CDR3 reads CASRRQGWEKLFF. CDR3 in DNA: TGTGCCAGCAGAAGACAGGGCTGGGAAAAACTGTTTTTT.

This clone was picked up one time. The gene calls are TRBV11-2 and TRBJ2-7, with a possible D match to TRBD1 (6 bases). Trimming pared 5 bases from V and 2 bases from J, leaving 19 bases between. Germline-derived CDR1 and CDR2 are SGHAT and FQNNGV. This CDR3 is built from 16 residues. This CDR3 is CASSVPGHALPYEQYF. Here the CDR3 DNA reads TGTGCCAGCAGCGTTCCGGGACACGCCCTTCCCTACGAGCAGTACTTC.

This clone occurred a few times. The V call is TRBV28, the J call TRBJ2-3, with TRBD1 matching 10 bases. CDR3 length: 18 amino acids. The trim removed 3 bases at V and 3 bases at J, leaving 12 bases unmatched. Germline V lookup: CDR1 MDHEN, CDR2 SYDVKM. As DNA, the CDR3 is TGTGCCAGCAGTTTGGCGCGTGACAGGGGGCCATTGACAGATACGCAGTATTTT. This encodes CASSLARDRGPLTDTQYF.

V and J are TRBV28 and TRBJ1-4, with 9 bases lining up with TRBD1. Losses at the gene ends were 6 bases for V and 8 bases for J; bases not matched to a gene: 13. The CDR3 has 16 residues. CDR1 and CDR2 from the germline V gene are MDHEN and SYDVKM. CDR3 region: CASSLYLQGAGEKLFF. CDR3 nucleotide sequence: TGTGCCAGCAGCCTATATTTACAGGGGGCGGGGGAAAAACTGTTTTTT.

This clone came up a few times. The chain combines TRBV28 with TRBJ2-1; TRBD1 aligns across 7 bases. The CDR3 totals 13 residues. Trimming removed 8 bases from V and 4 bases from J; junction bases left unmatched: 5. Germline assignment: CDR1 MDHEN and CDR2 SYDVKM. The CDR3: CASYGTAYNEQFF. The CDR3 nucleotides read TGTGCCAGCTATGGGACAGCTTACAATGAGCAGTTCTTC.

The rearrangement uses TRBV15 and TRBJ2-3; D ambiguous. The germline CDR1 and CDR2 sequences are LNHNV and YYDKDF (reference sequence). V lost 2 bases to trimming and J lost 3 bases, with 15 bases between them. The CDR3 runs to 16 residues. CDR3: CATSRPGTILTDTQYF. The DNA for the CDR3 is TGTGCCACCAGCAGACCAGGCACCATCTTGACAGATACGCAGTATTTT.

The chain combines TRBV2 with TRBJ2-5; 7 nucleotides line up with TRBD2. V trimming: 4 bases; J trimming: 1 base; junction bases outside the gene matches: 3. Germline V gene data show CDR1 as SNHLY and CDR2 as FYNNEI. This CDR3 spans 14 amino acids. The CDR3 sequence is CASSALAAQETQYF. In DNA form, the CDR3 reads TGTGCCAGCAGTGCGCTAGCGGCCCAAGAGACCCAGTACTTC. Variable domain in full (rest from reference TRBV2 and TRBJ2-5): EPEVTQTPSHQVTQMGQEVILRCVPISNHLYFYWYRQILGQKVEFLVSFYNNEISEKSEIFDDQFSVERPDGSNFTLKIRSTKLEDSAMYFCASSALAAQETQYFGPGTRLLVL.

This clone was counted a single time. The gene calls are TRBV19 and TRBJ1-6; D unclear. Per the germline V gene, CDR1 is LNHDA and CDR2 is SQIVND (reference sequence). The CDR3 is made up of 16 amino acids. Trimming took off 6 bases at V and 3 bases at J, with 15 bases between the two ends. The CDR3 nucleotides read TGTGCCAGTAGACTGACGGGTACTCTCTATAATTCACCCCTCCACTTT. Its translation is CASRLTGTLYNSPLHF.